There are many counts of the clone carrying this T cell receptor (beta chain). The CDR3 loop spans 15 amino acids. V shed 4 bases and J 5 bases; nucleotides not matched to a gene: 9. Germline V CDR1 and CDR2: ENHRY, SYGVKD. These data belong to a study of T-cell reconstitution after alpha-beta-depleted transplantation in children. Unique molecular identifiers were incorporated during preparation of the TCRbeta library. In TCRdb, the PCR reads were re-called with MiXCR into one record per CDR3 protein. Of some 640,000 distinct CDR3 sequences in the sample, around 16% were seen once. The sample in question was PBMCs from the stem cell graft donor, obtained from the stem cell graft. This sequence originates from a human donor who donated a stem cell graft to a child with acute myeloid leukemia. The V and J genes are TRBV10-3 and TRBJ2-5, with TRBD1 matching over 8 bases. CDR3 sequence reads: CAISGLTGVMETQYF. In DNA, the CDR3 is TGTGCCATCAGTGGTTTGACAGGGGTGATGGAGACCCAGTACTTC.